A selection of T cell receptor beta chains follows, all from one sample in a study of T cell responses to AZD1222 COVID-19 vaccine. Profiled with immunoSEQ multiplex PCR; TCRdb holds only in-frame clones, not every one. Of about 130,000 clones in the sample, approximately 94% were seen once. The sequencing here drew on peripheral blood, taken on day 0 of AZD1222 vaccination. The receptors were gathered from an adult in good health. CDR3s include the opening cysteine and the closing phenylalanine or tryptophan. Fields, in order: J gene, clone size, V gene, D gene, CDR3 DNA, CDR3 protein. A D gene is named only where the DNA matches it firmly. Some rows have no size entry. The others give once, few or many, or a class for an expanded clone.

TRBJ1-3 . TRBV3-1/TRBV3-2 . TGTGCCAGCAGCCAAGATTTGTCCAGGGGAAACACCATATATTTT CASSQDLSRGNTIYF
TRBJ2-7 . TRBV11-1 TRBD2 TGTGCCAGTAAGAGGTTCCGGGAGGGCATTGACGAGCAGTACTTC CASKRFREGIDEQYF
TRBJ1-2 . TRBV3-1/TRBV3-2 . TGTGCCAGCAGCCTTATCCGGGACACTCCTAACTATGGCTACACCTTC CASSLIRDTPNYGYTF
TRBJ1-5 few TRBV19 . TGTGCCAGTAGTATAGTGGGGGTTGATCAGCCCCAGCATTTT CASSIVGVDQPQHF
TRBJ1-2 once TRBV6-2/TRBV6-3 . TGTGCCAGCAGTTACTTGTCTGGGGCCTATGGCTACACCTTC CASSYLSGAYGYTF
TRBJ1-1 . TRBV6-5 TRBD1 TGTGCCAGCAGCCCACAGGGGTCCGGGAACACTAAAGCTTTCTTT CASSPQGSGNTKAFF
TRBJ1-2 . TRBV28 . TGTGCCAGCAGTTTGGTTAAGCTTCCAAACTTTGGCTACACCTTC CASSLVKLPNFGYTF
TRBJ2-1 . TRBV6-2/TRBV6-3 . TGTGCCAGCAGTTACTCGGAGACACGCAATGAGCAGTTCTTC CASSYSETRNEQFF
TRBJ2-7 . TRBV6-2/TRBV6-3 . TGTGCCAGCAGTTACTTAGGCGAGCAGTACTTC CASSYLGEQYF
TRBJ2-1 once TRBV18 . TGTGCCAGCTCACCACCGGCAGGGGTAGGGAATGAGCAGTTCTTC CASSPPAGVGNEQFF
TRBJ2-7 . TRBV27 . TGTGCCAGCAGGGATAGGGGGTCCTCCTACGAGCAGTACTTC CASRDRGSSYEQYF
TRBJ1-5 few TRBV7-2 . TGTGCCAGCAGCTTAGCAGGGACGCAGCCCCAGCATTTT CASSLAGTQPQHF
TRBJ2-1 once TRBV30 TRBD2 TGTGCCTGGGGGGTAGCGGGAGGGGAGCAGTTCTTC CAWGVAGGEQFF